Listed below are T cell receptor beta chains from one sample, sequenced in a study of T-cell reconstitution after alpha-beta-depleted transplantation in children. TCRdb redid the calling of the PCR reads with MiXCR, one entry per CDR3 protein. This sample has roughly 300,000 distinct CDR3 sequences, with 10% to 13% found just once. The sequencing here drew on PBMCs from the stem cell graft donor, taken from the stem cell graft. These receptors were taken from a human donor who donated a stem cell graft to a child with acute lymphoblastic leukemia. CDR3s include the opening cysteine and the closing phenylalanine or tryptophan. Each record gives: V gene, clone size, D gene, J gene, CDR3 DNA, CDR3 protein. The D gene is left open where the match is weak. The listing skips clone size in some rows; elsewhere it reads once, few, many or a size class.

TRBV7-6	NA	TRBD1	TRBJ2-4	TGTGCCAGCAGCACCAAGACAGGGGTAGGGACCAAAAACATTCAGTACTTC	CASSTKTGVGTKNIQYF
TRBV6-2/TRBV6-3	NA	TRBD1	TRBJ1-5	TGTGCCAGCAGTCACAGGGGGGGACAGCCCCAGCATTTT	CASSHRGGQPQHF
TRBV2	NA	NA	TRBJ1-1	TGTGCCAGCAGTACCCACGGAGATGACACTGAAGCTTTCTTT	CASSTHGDDTEAFF
TRBV3-1	NA	TRBD2	TRBJ2-7	TGTGCCAGCAGCCAAGGCAGCGGGGGTAGCTACGAGCAGTACTTC	CASSQGSGGSYEQYF
TRBV5-6	many	TRBD1	TRBJ1-4	TGTGCCAGCAGCTTAAACCGGGACAGGGGGAAGGCAACTAATGAAAAACTGTTTTTT	CASSLNRDRGKATNEKLFF
TRBV4-2	once	NA	TRBJ2-3	TGTGCCAGCAGCCAAGATTATACTAGCACAGATACGCAGTATTTT	CASSQDYTSTDTQYF
TRBV7-9	many	NA	TRBJ2-7	TGTGCCAGCAGCTTAGATGCCTTATCCTACGAGCAGTACTTC	CASSLDALSYEQYF
TRBV5-1	many	TRBD1	TRBJ2-2	TGCGCCAGCAGCCTAGACAGGGGGAACACCGGGGAGCTGTTTTTT	CASSLDRGNTGELFF
TRBV19	few	NA	TRBJ2-7	TGTGCCAGTAGTATTGGATGGGGTGGTTCCTACGAGCAGTACTTC	CASSIGWGGSYEQYF
TRBV9	NA	NA	TRBJ2-1	TGTGCCAGCAGCGCCAGTGGTTGGGACTACAATGAGCAGTTCTTC	CASSASGWDYNEQFF
TRBV2	NA	TRBD2	TRBJ2-1	TGTGCCAGCAGGGGGATAGCGGGGGCCAATGAGCAGTTCTTC	CASRGIAGANEQFF
TRBV7-9	NA	NA	TRBJ2-7	TGTGCCAGCAGCCCGAGGGTCGGGTACGAGCAGTACTTC	CASSPRVGYEQYF
TRBV5-1	NA	NA	TRBJ2-7	TGCGCCAGCGGAGACACCTACGAGCAGTACTTC	CASGDTYEQYF
TRBV9	NA	TRBD1	TRBJ2-2	TGTGCCAGCAGCCACCGGGACAGGGGGTTCACCGGGGAGCTGTTTTTT	CASSHRDRGFTGELFF
TRBV7-9	NA	NA	TRBJ2-2	TGTGCCAGCAGCTTAGTTGACGGGGAGCTGTTTTTT	CASSLVDGELFF
TRBV5-1	few	NA	TRBJ2-1	TGCGCCAGCAGCGGCTGGGCGGGTGTCAATGAGCAGTTCTTC	CASSGWAGVNEQFF
TRBV28	many	TRBD1	TRBJ2-7	TGTGCCAGCAGTTTCTCTCCGGGACAGGGGGCCCACGAGCAGTACTTC	CASSFSPGQGAHEQYF
TRBV7-6	NA	NA	TRBJ2-3	TGTGCCAGCAGCCGACGGAGTCTCACAGATACGCAGTATTTT	CASSRRSLTDTQYF
TRBV4-3	few	TRBD2	TRBJ2-7	TGCGCCAGCAGCCAGGGACTAGCGTCTTCCTACGAGCAGTACTTC	CASSQGLASSYEQYF
TRBV11-2	few	NA	TRBJ2-5	TGTGCCAGCAGCTTTCTCGGGGCGCGTGACGTGGAGACCCAGTACTTC	CASSFLGARDVETQYF
TRBV5-1	many	TRBD2	TRBJ2-5	TGCGCCAGCAGCTTGGACGGGACGGGAGGAGAGACCCAGTACTTC	CASSLDGTGGETQYF
TRBV10-3	NA	TRBD1	TRBJ2-7	TGTGCCGTGGGACAGGGTGGGGGGTACGAGCAGTACTTC	CAVGQGGGYEQYF
TRBV6-2/TRBV6-3	few	NA	TRBJ2-3	TGTGCCAGCAGTTCCGGCAGGGCGCTAGTAGCCCCCACAGATACGCAGTATTTT	CASSSGRALVAPTDTQYF
TRBV9	few	TRBD2	TRBJ2-1	TGTGCCAGCAGCGTGACCGGGACTAGCGGGAGTGGCGAGCAGTTCTTC	CASSVTGTSGSGEQFF
TRBV6-5	NA	TRBD1	TRBJ1-5	TGTGCCAGCAGACCCAAGGGGACAGCGGGCGCACAGCCCCAGCATTTT	CASRPKGTAGAQPQHF
TRBV4-1	NA	NA	TRBJ1-4	TGCGCCAGCAGCCCCCCTGGCGGAAAGACCGTACGGGGAGGACTGTTTTTT	CASSPPGGKTVRGGLFF
TRBV7-2	NA	TRBD2	TRBJ2-2	TGTGCCAGCAGCAAACTAGCGTTTGGAGGGGAGCTGTTTTTT	CASSKLAFGGELFF
TRBV4-1	NA	TRBD1	TRBJ1-6	TGCGCCAGCAGCCAATGGGCCCCGGGACAGGGAGGATCACCCCTCCACTTT	CASSQWAPGQGGSPLHF
TRBV7-9	NA	TRBD1	TRBJ2-4	TGTGCCAGCAGCTTAAGGGGGCAAAGGGCCAAAAACATTCAGTACTTC	CASSLRGQRAKNIQYF
TRBV11-1	few	TRBD2	TRBJ2-3	TGTGCCAGCAGCTTAGAAGGTTCGGCTAGCGGTCGCACAGATACGCAGTATTTT	CASSLEGSASGRTDTQYF
TRBV20-1	few	TRBD1	TRBJ1-5	TGCAGTGCTAGAGATCAGGGGGTACCATTCAATCAGCCCCAGCATTTT	CSARDQGVPFNQPQHF
TRBV5-1	NA	NA	TRBJ2-1	TGCGCCAGCAGCTTGGAACTAGGCTACAATGAGCAGTTCTTC	CASSLELGYNEQFF
TRBV25-1	NA	TRBD2	TRBJ2-1	TGTGCCAGCAGACGACTAGCAGGCAATGAGCAGTTCTTC	CASRRLAGNEQFF
TRBV20-1	many	NA	TRBJ1-6	TGCAGTGCTAGCGCTAGTGGGGACCCTTTACCCCACTTT	CSASASGDPLPHF
TRBV4-3	NA	TRBD2	TRBJ2-3	TGCGCCAGCAGCGAAAGGACTAGCGGGAAAACAGATACGCAGTATTTT	CASSERTSGKTDTQYF
TRBV5-1	few	NA	TRBJ2-6	TGCGCCAGCACCCACAGGGCTGGGGCCAACGTCCTGACTTTC	CASTHRAGANVLTF
TRBV9	NA	NA	TRBJ2-1	TGTGCCAGCAGCGTAGACATAGCAAGGGGGAATGAGCAGTTCTTC	CASSVDIARGNEQFF
TRBV12-3/TRBV12-4	few	NA	TRBJ1-4	TGTGCCAGCAGTTCGGGACTTCGGGGGGAAAAACTGTTTTTT	CASSSGLRGEKLFF
TRBV7-2	few	NA	TRBJ2-5	TGTGCCAGCAGCTTACGGGCCAGGATAAAGACCCAGTACTTC	CASSLRARIKTQYF
TRBV5-1	NA	NA	TRBJ2-5	TGCGCCAGCAGCTTGGACTTCTTGTCCCAAGAGACCCAGTACTTC	CASSLDFLSQETQYF
TRBV5-1	NA	TRBD1	TRBJ2-5	TGCGCCAGCAGCTTTCTCCCGGTTAGACAGGGCCGGGAGACCCAGTACTTC	CASSFLPVRQGRETQYF
TRBV20-1	few	TRBD1	TRBJ2-3	TGCAGTTCCGGGACAGGGGGCACAGATACGCAGTATTTT	CSSGTGGTDTQYF
TRBV7-4	many	NA	TRBJ1-4	TGTGCCAGCAGCGACATTCCGGGACATTCCCAAAAGGAAAAACTGTTTTTT	CASSDIPGHSQKEKLFF
TRBV7-9	NA	NA	TRBJ2-3	TGTGCCAGCAGCTCGCAGGGGGGAGATACGCAGTATTTT	CASSSQGGDTQYF
TRBV7-2	NA	NA	TRBJ1-5	TGTGCCAGCAGCCCAGACAGGTATAGCAATCAGCCCCAGCATTTT	CASSPDRYSNQPQHF
TRBV11-2	many	NA	TRBJ2-1	TGTGCCAGCAGCGCCTATTCAGAGCAGTTCTTC	CASSAYSEQFF
TRBV5-1	few	TRBD2	TRBJ2-7	TGCGCCAGCAGCGCCGGGACTAGCGGAACCTACGAGCAGTACTTC	CASSAGTSGTYEQYF
TRBV29-1	few	NA	TRBJ2-3	TGCAGCGTTGAAGCTCCGTGGGGGCGGCTGGGGCCCACGGATACGCAGTATTTT	CSVEAPWGRLGPTDTQYF
TRBV27	many	TRBD2	TRBJ2-3	TGTGCCAGCAGTTTTGGCGGGAGTGGCACGAATACGCAGTATTTT	CASSFGGSGTNTQYF
TRBV27	many	NA	TRBJ2-7	TGTGCCAGCAGTTTAGCGGAATCCTCCTACGAGCAGTACTTC	CASSLAESSYEQYF
TRBV5-1	few	TRBD2	TRBJ2-1	TGCGCCAGCAGCTTGACAGCGGGAGGTGGAGTCAATGAGCAGTTCTTC	CASSLTAGGGVNEQFF
TRBV4-3	many	NA	TRBJ2-1	TGCGCCAGCAGCCAAGGCTTTGGCAATGAGCAGTTCTTC	CASSQGFGNEQFF
TRBV21-1	few	NA	TRBJ1-2	TGTGCCAGCAGCAAAGATAAGGGTCTGACTAACTATGGCTACACCTTC	CASSKDKGLTNYGYTF
TRBV7-9	NA	TRBD2	TRBJ2-6	TGTGCCAGCAAAGGACTAGCTGATTCTGGGGCCAACGTCCTGACTTTC	CASKGLADSGANVLTF
TRBV9	many	NA	TRBJ2-7	TGTGCCAGCAGCGTCCCCAGGGGACTAAGCGAGCAGTACTTC	CASSVPRGLSEQYF
TRBV5-5	NA	NA	TRBJ2-7	TGTGCCAGCAGCTTTGGTCAGGGCTCCTACGAGCAGTACTTC	CASSFGQGSYEQYF
TRBV15	NA	NA	TRBJ2-5	TGTGCCACCAGCAGGGCCAAGGGGGGAGGGCAAGAGACCCAGTACTTC	CATSRAKGGGQETQYF